One sample yielded the 17 T cell receptor beta chains listed below, sequenced in a study of CD8 T cells in ankylosing spondylitis. TCRdb analysed the 5' RACE reads with MiXCR anew, one entry per CDR3 protein. The sample holds a few hundred thousand distinct CDR3 sequences; roughly 20% are singletons and the top ten take 7.5% to 9.5%. The sample comprised blood, either unsorted or a sorted T cell fraction (not recorded which). These TCRs come from a male donor with ankylosing spondylitis or in good health (not recorded which).

The chain recombines TRBV20-1 with TRBJ2-3; the D is unclear. From germline, CDR1 is DFQATT and CDR2 SNEGSKA (reference sequence). This CDR3 is built from 14 residues. The V gene lost 5 bases and the J gene lost 2 bases, with 14 bases spanning the gap. The CDR3 is CSARQGSSTDTQYF. CDR3 nucleotides: TGCAGTGCTCGGCAAGGAAGCTCCACAGATACGCAGTATTTT.

This clonotype was seen a few times. The chain employs TRBV4-2 and TRBJ1-5; tentatively, D is TRBD1 (5 bases). This CDR3 has 15 amino acids. Trimming cost V 2 bases and J 3 bases, with 11 bases left between them. CDR1 is LGHNA, CDR2 YNFKEQ, per germline. The CDR3 is CASSQTDNNNQPQHF. CDR3 bases: TGTGCCAGCAGCCAAACGGACAACAACAATCAGCCCCAGCATTTT.

The chain combines TRBV5-1 with TRBJ1-1; 9 nucleotides match TRBD1. This CDR3 has 15 residues. V gave up 3 bases and J gave up 4 bases; unmatched junction bases: 7. Germline V gene lookup returns CDR1 SGHRS and CDR2 YFSETQ. CDR3 sequence (DNA): TGCGCCAGCAGCTCGACAGGGGGGTTTTTCACTGAAGCTTTCTTT. Amino acids: CASSSTGGFFTEAFF.

The gene calls are TRBV7-6 and TRBJ2-1, with a possible D match to TRBD2 (5 bases). Trimming removed 5 bases from V and 8 bases from J, with 10 bases in between. This CDR3 is built from 12 residues. Germline V gives CDR1 SGHVS, CDR2 FNYEAQ. The CDR3 region has the DNA TGTGCCAGCAGCCCACGGGAAGATGAGCAGTTCTTC. Encoded protein: CASSPREDEQFF.

The gene calls are TRBV12-3 or TRBV12-4 and TRBJ2-5, with 7 nucleotides matching TRBD2. Germline trimming cut 3 bases from V and 5 bases from J; bases unmatched to any gene: 6. The CDR3 has 14 residues. CDR3 coding DNA: TGTGCCAGCAGTTTCGGACTAGTTCGGGAGACCCAGTACTTC. Amino acids: CASSFGLVRETQYF.

In its sample, this clonotype was seen many times. The chain uses TRBV12-3 or TRBV12-4 and TRBJ2-1; D gene unclear. V was clipped by 1 base and J by 6 bases, with 4 bases between them. The CDR3 covers 12 residues. In DNA, the CDR3 is TGTGCCAGCAGTTTAGTAGGCAATGAGCAGTTCTTC. Protein product: CASSLVGNEQFF.

The chain links TRBV5-6 to TRBJ2-1; TRBD2 matches 11 bases. The CDR3 contains 16 residues. J was trimmed by 6 bases and V by 2 bases; bases with no gene match: 7. The germline CDR1 and CDR2 sequences are SGHDT and YYEEEE. CDR3 region: CASSFSGLAVFNEQFF. CDR3 DNA sequence: TGTGCCAGCAGCTTTTCGGGACTAGCGGTGTTCAATGAGCAGTTCTTC.

In its sample, this clonotype was seen many times. The genes are TRBV10-2 and TRBJ2-2; D gene unclear. CDR1 WSHSY and CDR2 SAAADI come from the germline V gene. V was pared by 0 bases and J by 8 bases, with 10 bases between. The CDR3 has 14 residues. In nucleotides, the CDR3 is TGCGCCAGCAGTGAGTCGAAAGGATCGGGGGAGCTGTTTTTT. As protein: CASSESKGSGELFF.

This clonotype showed up just a few times. The chain combines TRBV20-1 with TRBJ2-2; D uncertain. Looked up from germline, CDR1 is DFQATT and CDR2 is SNEGSKA (reference sequence). V was cut by 4 bases and J by 8 bases, with 17 bases left in between. This CDR3 comprises 14 residues. CDR3: CSATRTGPKGELFF. The CDR3 region has the DNA TGCAGTGCTACCCGGACGGGCCCCAAAGGGGAGCTGTTTTTT.

This clonotype was counted at least ten times. V gene TRBV5-4 combines with J gene TRBJ2-2, with unresolved D. Trimming shortened V by 4 bases and J by 4 bases, and 11 bases separated the two germline ends. The V gene's germline CDR1 is SGHNT and CDR2 YYREEE (reference sequence). The CDR3 totals 14 residues. The CDR3 spells CASSIWVGTGELFF. CDR3 DNA sequence: TGTGCCAGCAGCATTTGGGTTGGCACCGGGGAGCTGTTTTTT.

Details on this clonotype: Relative to the germline gene, one junction end is altered; a read error may explain this. The CDR3 is CTSSDFFTPSGLQGSYNEQFF. The CDR3 nucleotides are TGTACCAGCAGTGACTTTTTCACGCCTAGCGGGCTGCAGGGCTCCTATAATGAGCAGTTCTTC. V and J are TRBV6-4 and TRBJ2-1, with 8 bases fitting TRBD2. This CDR3 comprises 21 residues. Germline V gene sequence: CDR1 MRHNA, CDR2 SNTAGT.

The chain couples TRBV12-3 or TRBV12-4 to TRBJ1-4; D possibly corresponds to TRBD1 (5 bases). The CDR3 has 15 amino acids. Between the trimmed V and J ends, which lost 1 base and 5 bases, there was a span of 11 bases. This chain's CDR3 is CASSLGGTRNEKLFF. The DNA for the CDR3 is TGTGCCAGCAGTTTAGGGGGGACTAGGAATGAAAAACTGTTTTTT.

The table lists this clonotype with a few counts. The J gene is TRBJ1-1, the V gene TRBV5-1; D is unresolved. This CDR3 contains 16 residues. Germline CDR1 reads SGHRS; CDR2 reads YFSETQ. With 0 bases removed from V and 3 bases from J, the gap between germline ends came to 15 bases. DNA for the CDR3: TGCGCCAGCAGCTTGGCCTCCACGGGCGGGTACACTGAAGCTTTCTTT. It specifies CASSLASTGGYTEAFF.

This clonotype is termed medium-sized. This chain connects TRBV6-5 to TRBJ2-3; 9 positions agree with TRBD1. The CDR3 is 13 amino acids. Germline trimming cut 10 bases from V and 3 bases from J; bases unmatched to any gene: 5. CDR1 MNHEY and CDR2 SVGAGI come from the germline V gene. The CDR3 is CATRGQGTDTQYF. The DNA for the CDR3 is TGTGCCACCCGGGGACAGGGAACAGATACGCAGTATTTT.

This clonotype was counted many times. The chain recombines TRBV11-2 with TRBJ1-5; D gene uncertain. Per germline, CDR1 SGHAT and CDR2 FQNNGV. The CDR3 is 13 amino acids. V was cut by 0 bases and J by 5 bases, with 5 bases left in between. In DNA form, the CDR3 reads TGTGCCAGCAGCTTAGAGAGTGATCAGCCCCAGCATTTT. Its translation is CASSLESDQPQHF.

V gene TRBV6-1 combines with J gene TRBJ2-7; a weak D match, TRBD2 (6 bases). V was shortened by 4 bases and J by 5 bases, with 15 bases between the two germline ends. The CDR3 spans 14 residues. Germline CDR1 is MNHNS and CDR2 is SASEGT. The CDR3 sequence is CASSGAGSSNEQYV. CDR3 sequence (DNA): TGTGCCAGCAGTGGCGCCGGGAGTTCCAACGAGCAGTACGTC.

In this sample, this clonotype turned up a few times. J is TRBJ2-3 and V is TRBV6-2 or TRBV6-3; D remains unclear. CDR1 MNHEY and CDR2 SVGEGT come from the germline V gene. The germline V and J ends were trimmed by 7 bases and 5 bases, with 7 bases remaining between them. The CDR3 loop spans 11 amino acids. Here the CDR3 reads CASMNRDTQYF. The CDR3 coding sequence is TGTGCCAGCATGAATAGAGATACGCAGTATTTT.